The sequence of this T cell receptor beta chain was determined in a study of blood T cell repertoires in COVID-19. As for the study in general: Sample material is recorded as cDNA or gDNA derived from T cells, B-cell-depleted T cells, or PBMCs.

In the source study's methods: Nucleated cell number was recorded as an estimate derived from reference gene primer amplification. The repertoire was sequenced with immunoSEQ multiplex PCR; TCRdb's copy has only in-frame clones and lacks some. V and J calls and clone size are as listed in that table; D and trimming were resolved from the DNA. The sample lists tens of thousands of clones, 70% to 90% occurring once. The CDR3 contains 13 residues. V lost 3 bases, J lost 3 bases, and 8 bases lay in between. Material for sequencing was peripheral blood. This TCR was recovered from a woman of 80 years or more with active or convalescent COVID-19. The genes are TRBV12-3 or TRBV12-4 and TRBJ1-1; D is undetermined. CDR3 in amino acids: CASSFGQHTEAFF. In DNA, the CDR3 is TGTGCCAGCAGTTTCGGTCAACACACTGAAGCTTTCTTT.